This TCR beta chain emerged from a study of T-cell reconstitution after alpha-beta-depleted transplantation in children. Study results and caveats: T-cell numbers and diversity one year post-transplant derived largely from freshly generated T cells. Some patients owed their high day-60 TCRbeta diversity to surviving recipient T cells and thymic progenitors. Reportedly, only several hundred clones from non-depleted graft cells drove alpha-beta T-cell counts at about two months.

This clonotype was seen a few times. Its antigen is not identified. Germline-derived CDR1 and CDR2 are MNHNS and SASEGT. The CDR3 length is 15 residues. After removal of 6 bases from V and 4 bases from J, the junction contained 9 bases not matched to a gene. Researchers prepared the TCRbeta library using unique molecular identifiers, the study reports. TCRdb analysed the PCR reads with MiXCR anew, one entry per CDR3 protein. The sample shows about 580,000 distinct CDR3 sequences, about 23% of them seen only once. The rearrangement links TRBV6-1 to TRBJ1-3; 7 bases agree with TRBD1. This receptor was obtained from a boy less than two years old who had a stem cell transplant for acute myeloid leukemia, so the T cells may come from the graft donor. The source material was PBMCs, mostly from graft donor cells, sampled 360 days after TCRalphabeta/CD19-depleted stem cell transplant. CDR3 in DNA: TGTGCCAGCAGATCGACAGGGATGTACGGAAACACCATATATTTT. It encodes CASRSTGMYGNTIYF.